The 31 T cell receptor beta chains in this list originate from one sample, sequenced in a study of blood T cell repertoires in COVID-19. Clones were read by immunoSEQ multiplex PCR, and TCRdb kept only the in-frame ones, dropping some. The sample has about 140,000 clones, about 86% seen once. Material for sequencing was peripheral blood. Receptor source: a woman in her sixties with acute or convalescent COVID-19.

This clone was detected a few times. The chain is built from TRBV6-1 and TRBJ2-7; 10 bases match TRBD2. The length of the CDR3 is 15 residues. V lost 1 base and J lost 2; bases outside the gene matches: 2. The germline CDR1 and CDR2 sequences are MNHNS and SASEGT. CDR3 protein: CASSEGLAGPYEQYF. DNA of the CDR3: TGTGCCAGCAGTGAAGGACTAGCGGGCCCCTACGAGCAGTACTTC.

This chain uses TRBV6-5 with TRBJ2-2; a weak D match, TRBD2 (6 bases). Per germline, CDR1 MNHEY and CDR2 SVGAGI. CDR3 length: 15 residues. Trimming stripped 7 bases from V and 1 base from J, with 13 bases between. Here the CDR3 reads CASTSGLKNTGELFF. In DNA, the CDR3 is TGTGCCAGCACCTCGGGACTTAAGAACACCGGGGAGCTGTTTTTT.

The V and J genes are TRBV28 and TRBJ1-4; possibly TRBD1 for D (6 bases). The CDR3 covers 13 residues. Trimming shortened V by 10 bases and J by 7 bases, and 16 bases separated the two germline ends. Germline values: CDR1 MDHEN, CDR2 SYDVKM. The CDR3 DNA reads TGTGCCACTAGTATACAGGGAATTGAAAAACTGTTTTTT. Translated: CATSIQGIEKLFF.

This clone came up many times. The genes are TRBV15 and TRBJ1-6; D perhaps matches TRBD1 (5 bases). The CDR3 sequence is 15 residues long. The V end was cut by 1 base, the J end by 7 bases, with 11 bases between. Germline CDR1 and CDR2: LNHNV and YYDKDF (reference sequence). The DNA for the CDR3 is TGTGCCACCAGCAGAGTGGAGGGGCAAAATTCACCCCTCCACTTT. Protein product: CATSRVEGQNSPLHF.

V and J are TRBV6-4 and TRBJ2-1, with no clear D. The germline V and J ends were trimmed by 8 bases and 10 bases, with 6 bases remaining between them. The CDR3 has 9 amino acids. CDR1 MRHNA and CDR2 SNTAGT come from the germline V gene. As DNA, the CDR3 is TGTGCCAGCGAGCCAGAGCAGTTCTTC. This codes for CASEPEQFF.

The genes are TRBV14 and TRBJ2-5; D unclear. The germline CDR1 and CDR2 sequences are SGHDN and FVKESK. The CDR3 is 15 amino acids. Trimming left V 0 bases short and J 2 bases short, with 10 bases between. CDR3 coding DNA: TGTGCCAGCAGCCAAGAGCTAGTTCGGCAAGAGACCCAGTACTTC. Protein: CASSQELVRQETQYF.

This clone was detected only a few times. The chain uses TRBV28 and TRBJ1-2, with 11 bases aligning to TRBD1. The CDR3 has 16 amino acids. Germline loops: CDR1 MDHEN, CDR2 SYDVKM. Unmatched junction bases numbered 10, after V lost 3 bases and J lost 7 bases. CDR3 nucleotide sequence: TGTGCCAGCAGTTTGTCCGGGACAGGGGGTCTGTCTGGCTACACCTTC. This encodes CASSLSGTGGLSGYTF.

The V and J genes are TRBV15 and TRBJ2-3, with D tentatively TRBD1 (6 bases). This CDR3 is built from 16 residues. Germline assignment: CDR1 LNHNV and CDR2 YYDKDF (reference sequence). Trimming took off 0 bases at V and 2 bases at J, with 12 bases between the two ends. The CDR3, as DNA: TGTGCCACCAGCAGAGAAACAGGGACCGTCACAGATACGCAGTATTTT. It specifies CATSRETGTVTDTQYF. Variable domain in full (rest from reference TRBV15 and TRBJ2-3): DAMVIQNPRYQVTQFGKPVTLSCSQTLNHNVMYWYQQKSSQAPKLLFHYYDKDFNNEADTPDNFQSRRPNTSFCFLDIRSPGLGDTAMYLCATSRETGTVTDTQYFGPGTRLTVL.

This CDR3 reads CASSSPGRGRIYGYTF. Written as DNA, the CDR3 is TGTGCCAGCTCTTCGCCGGGCAGGGGGCGCATCTATGGCTACACCTTC. The J gene is TRBJ1-2, the V gene TRBV28, with 8 positions matching TRBD1. Germline loops: CDR1 MDHEN, CDR2 SYDVKM. This CDR3 has 16 amino acids. V was pared by 8 bases and J by 4 bases, with 15 bases of the junction left unmatched.

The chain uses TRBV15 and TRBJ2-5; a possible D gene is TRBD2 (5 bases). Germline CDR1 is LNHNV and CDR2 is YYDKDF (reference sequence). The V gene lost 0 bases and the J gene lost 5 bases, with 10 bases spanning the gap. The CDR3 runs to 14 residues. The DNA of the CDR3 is TGTGCCACCAGCAGAGAGAGGGTATGGGAGACCCAGTACTTC. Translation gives CATSRERVWETQYF.

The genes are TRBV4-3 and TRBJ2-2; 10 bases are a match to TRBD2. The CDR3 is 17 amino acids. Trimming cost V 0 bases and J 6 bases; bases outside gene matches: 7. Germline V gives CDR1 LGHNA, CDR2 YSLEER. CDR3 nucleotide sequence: TGCGCCAGCAGCCAAGATAGCGGGGGGCCCTTATCCGGGGAGCTGTTTTTT. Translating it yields CASSQDSGGPLSGELFF.

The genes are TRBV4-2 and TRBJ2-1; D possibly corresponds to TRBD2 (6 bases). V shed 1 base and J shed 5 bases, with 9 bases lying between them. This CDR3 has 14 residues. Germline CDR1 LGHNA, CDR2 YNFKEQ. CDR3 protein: CASSQGDLNNEQFF. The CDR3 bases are TGTGCCAGCAGCCAAGGGGACTTGAACAATGAGCAGTTCTTC.

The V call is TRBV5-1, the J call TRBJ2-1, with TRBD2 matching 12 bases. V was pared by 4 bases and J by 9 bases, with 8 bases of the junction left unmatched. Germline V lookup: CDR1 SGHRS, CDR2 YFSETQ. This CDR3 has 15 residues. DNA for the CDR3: TGCGCCAGCAGCCTGACTAGCGGGGGATTATCTGAGCAGTTCTTC. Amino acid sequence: CASSLTSGGLSEQFF.

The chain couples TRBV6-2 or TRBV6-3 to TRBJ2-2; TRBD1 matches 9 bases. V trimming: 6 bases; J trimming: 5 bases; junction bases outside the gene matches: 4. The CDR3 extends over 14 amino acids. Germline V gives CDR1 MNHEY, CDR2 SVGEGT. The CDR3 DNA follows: TGTGCCAGCAGCCGGGACAGGGATACCGGGGAGCTGTTTTTT. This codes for CASSRDRDTGELFF.

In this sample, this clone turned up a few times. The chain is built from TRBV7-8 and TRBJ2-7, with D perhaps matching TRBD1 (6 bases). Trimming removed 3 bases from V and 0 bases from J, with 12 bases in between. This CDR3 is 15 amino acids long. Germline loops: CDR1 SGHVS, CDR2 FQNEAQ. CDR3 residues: CASSFETGSSYEQYF. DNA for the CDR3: TGTGCCAGCAGCTTCGAAACAGGGAGCTCCTACGAGCAGTACTTC.

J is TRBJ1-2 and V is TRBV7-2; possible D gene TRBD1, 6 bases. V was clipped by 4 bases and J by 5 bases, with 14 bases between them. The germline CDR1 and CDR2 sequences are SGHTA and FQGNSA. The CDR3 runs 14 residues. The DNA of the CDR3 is TGTGCCAGCAGCTCCCCTCTAGGGGGTTATGGCTACACCTTC. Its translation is CASSSPLGGYGYTF.

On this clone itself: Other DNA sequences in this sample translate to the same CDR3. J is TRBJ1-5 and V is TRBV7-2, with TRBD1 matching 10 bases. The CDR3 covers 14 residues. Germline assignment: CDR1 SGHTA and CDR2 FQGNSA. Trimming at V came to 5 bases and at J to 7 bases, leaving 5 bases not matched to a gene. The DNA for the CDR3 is TGTGCCAGCAGCCCTGACAGGGGGCGGCAGCCCCAGCATTTT. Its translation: CASSPDRGRQPQHF.

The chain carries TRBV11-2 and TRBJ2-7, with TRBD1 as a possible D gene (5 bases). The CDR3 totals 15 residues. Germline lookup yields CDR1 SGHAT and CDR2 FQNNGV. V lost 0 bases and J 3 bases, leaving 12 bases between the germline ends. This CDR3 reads CASSLEKGVGYEQYF. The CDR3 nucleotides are TGTGCCAGCAGCTTAGAGAAAGGGGTAGGCTACGAGCAGTACTTC.

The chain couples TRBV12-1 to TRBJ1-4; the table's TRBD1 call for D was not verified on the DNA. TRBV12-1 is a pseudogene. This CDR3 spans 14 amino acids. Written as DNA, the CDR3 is TGTGCCAGCAGCTTTGCCAGGGTTAATGAAAAACTGTTTTTT. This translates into CASSFARVNEKLFF.

The CDR3 reads CAISESRGLAGDNEQFF. The CDR3 nucleotides read TGTGCCATCAGTGAGTCGAGGGGACTAGCGGGGGATAATGAGCAGTTCTTC. The gene calls are TRBV10-3 and TRBJ2-1, with TRBD2 matching over 14 bases. The germline gives CDR1 ENHRY, CDR2 SYGVKD. This CDR3 has 17 residues. J was trimmed by 7 bases and V by 0 bases; bases with no gene match: 5.

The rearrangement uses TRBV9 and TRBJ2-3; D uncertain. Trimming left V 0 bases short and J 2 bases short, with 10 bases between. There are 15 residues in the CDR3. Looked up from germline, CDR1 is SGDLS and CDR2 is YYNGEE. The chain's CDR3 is CASSVGNSLTDTQYF. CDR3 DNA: TGTGCCAGCAGCGTAGGAAACAGCCTCACAGATACGCAGTATTTT.

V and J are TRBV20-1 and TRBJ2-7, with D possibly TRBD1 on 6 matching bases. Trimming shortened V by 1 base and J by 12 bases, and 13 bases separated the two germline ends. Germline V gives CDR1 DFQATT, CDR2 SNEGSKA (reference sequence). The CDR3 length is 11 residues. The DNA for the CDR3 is TGCAGTGCTAGAGGGGGGCAGGGCCGGTACTTC. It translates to CSARGGQGRYF.

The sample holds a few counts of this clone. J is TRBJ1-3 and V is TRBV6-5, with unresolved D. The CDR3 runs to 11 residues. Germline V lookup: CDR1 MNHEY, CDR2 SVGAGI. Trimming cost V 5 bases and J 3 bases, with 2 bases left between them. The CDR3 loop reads CASSLGNTIYF. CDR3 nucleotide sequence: TGTGCCAGCAGTCTTGGAAACACCATATATTTT.

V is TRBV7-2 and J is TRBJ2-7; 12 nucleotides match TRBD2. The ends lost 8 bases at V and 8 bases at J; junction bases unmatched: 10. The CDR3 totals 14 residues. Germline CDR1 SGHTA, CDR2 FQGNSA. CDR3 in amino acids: CASETGLAGAQQYF. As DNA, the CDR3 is TGTGCCAGCGAAACGGGACTAGCGGGTGCGCAGCAGTACTTC.

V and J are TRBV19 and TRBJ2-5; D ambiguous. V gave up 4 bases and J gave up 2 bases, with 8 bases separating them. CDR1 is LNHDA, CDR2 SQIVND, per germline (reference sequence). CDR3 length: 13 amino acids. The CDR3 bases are TGTGCCAGTAGTACGCACAGTCAAGAGACCCAGTACTTC. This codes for CASSTHSQETQYF.

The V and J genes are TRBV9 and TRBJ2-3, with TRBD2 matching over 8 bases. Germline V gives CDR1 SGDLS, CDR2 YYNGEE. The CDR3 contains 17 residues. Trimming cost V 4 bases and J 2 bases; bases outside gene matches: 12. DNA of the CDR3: TGTGCCAGCAGCCCCGCCGGGGGGGCCCTTCACACAGATACGCAGTATTTT. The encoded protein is CASSPAGGALHTDTQYF.

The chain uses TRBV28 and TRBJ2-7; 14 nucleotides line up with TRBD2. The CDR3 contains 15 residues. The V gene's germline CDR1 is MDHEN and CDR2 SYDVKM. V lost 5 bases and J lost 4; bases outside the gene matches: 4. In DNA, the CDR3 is TGTGCCAGCAGTCGCGGACTAGCGGGGGGTTACGAGCAGTACTTC. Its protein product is CASSRGLAGGYEQYF.

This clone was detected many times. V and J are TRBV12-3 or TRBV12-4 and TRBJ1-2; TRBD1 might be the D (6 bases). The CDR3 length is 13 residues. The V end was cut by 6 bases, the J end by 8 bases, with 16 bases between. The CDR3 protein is CASSQKRGAGYTF. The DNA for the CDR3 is TGTGCCAGCAGCCAGAAGCGGGGGGCCGGCTACACCTTC.

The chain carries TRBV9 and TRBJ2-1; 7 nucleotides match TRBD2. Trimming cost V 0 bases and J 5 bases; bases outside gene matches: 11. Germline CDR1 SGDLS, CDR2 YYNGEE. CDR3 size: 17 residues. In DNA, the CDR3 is TGTGCCAGCAGCGTAGAGGCGGGGACTATACCGAACAATGAGCAGTTCTTC. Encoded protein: CASSVEAGTIPNNEQFF.

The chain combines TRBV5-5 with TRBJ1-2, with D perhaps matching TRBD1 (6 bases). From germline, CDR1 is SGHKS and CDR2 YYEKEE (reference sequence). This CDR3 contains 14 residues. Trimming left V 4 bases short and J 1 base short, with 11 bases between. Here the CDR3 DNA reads TGTGCCAGCAGCCCCTGGACAGTTAACTATGGCTACACCTTC. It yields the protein CASSPWTVNYGYTF. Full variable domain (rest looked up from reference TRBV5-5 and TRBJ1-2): DAGVTQSPTHLIKTRGQQVTLRCSPISGHKSVSWYQQVLGQGPQFIFQYYEKEERGRGNFPDRFSARQFPNYSSELNVNALLLGDSALYLCASSPWTVNYGYTFGSGTRLTVV.

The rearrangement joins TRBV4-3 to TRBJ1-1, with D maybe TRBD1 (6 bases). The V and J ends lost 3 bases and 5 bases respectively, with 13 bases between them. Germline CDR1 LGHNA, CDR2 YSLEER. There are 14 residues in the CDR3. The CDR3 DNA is TGCGCCAGCAGCCATGTGCTGAGGGGGACTGAAGCTTTCTTT. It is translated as CASSHVLRGTEAFF.